A selection of T cell receptor beta chains follows, all from one sample in a study of T cells in Graves' hyperthyroidism and ophthalmopathy. TCRdb re-analysed the multiplex PCR reads in MiXCR, keeping a single row per CDR3 protein. The data show hundreds of thousands of distinct CDR3 sequences, around an eighth seen once. Input material: blood. The receptors shown here come from a man aged 50-60 years with Graves' ophthalmopathy. The CDR3 runs from the conserved cysteine through the conserved F or W. Clone size, where shown, is once, few, many, or a class for clones that have expanded.

J: TRBJ2-7; V: TRBV6-1; size: many; CDR3: CASRWDGLYEQYF
J: TRBJ2-5; V: TRBV6-5; size: many; CDR3: CASSYWSRGRATRAAETQYF
J: TRBJ2-1; V: TRBV10-3; size: many; CDR3: CAISRGREEGDEQFF
J: TRBJ2-4; V: TRBV20-1; size: -; CDR3: CSARDGQNIQYF
J: TRBJ2-2; V: TRBV6-2/TRBV6-3; size: -; CDR3: CASSPASGRFAGELFF
J: TRBJ2-6; V: TRBV5-1; size: many; CDR3: CASSLEGPGANVLTF
J: TRBJ2-7; V: TRBV28; size: -; CDR3: CASIGGYEQYF
J: TRBJ2-5; V: TRBV29-1; size: few; CDR3: CSVVYGPPGAQYF
J: TRBJ2-3; V: TRBV20-1; size: many; CDR3: CSVRAGGRYTQYF
J: TRBJ2-7; V: TRBV3-1; size: many; CDR3: CASSLFGLANEQYF
J: TRBJ1-6; V: TRBV10-3; size: few; CDR3: CAISDGRGQDSPLHF
J: TRBJ2-1; V: TRBV7-9; size: many; CDR3: CASSQKRFSGREGNEQFF
J: TRBJ2-3; V: TRBV3-1; size: many; CDR3: CASSRAGSTDTQYF
J: TRBJ2-1; V: TRBV29-1; size: -; CDR3: CSVEIYGEPSSYNEQFF
J: TRBJ2-7; V: TRBV6-5; size: many; CDR3: CASSSFSLTGNEQYF
J: TRBJ2-3; V: TRBV10-2; size: -; CDR3: CASSESGGDTQYF
J: TRBJ2-7; V: TRBV10-2; size: -; CDR3: CASGLAGGSSYEQYF
J: TRBJ2-5; V: TRBV27; size: few; CDR3: CASSSASRETQYF
J: TRBJ2-3; V: TRBV29-1; size: -; CDR3: CSVDSGNTDTQYF
J: TRBJ1-3; V: TRBV29-1; size: few; CDR3: CSVDWGNTIYF
J: TRBJ2-2; V: TRBV18; size: many; CDR3: CASSTANTGELFF
J: TRBJ2-3; V: TRBV4-1; size: few; CDR3: CASSRRTSGNADTQYF
J: TRBJ2-7; V: TRBV12-3/TRBV12-4; size: many; CDR3: CASSPTGVPEQYF
J: TRBJ2-6; V: TRBV29-1; size: -; CDR3: CSVNPGQGASGANVLTF
J: TRBJ1-1; V: TRBV6-4; size: few; CDR3: CASSDSTGARAEAFF
J: TRBJ1-1; V: TRBV19; size: few; CDR3: CASSIRTGVNTEAFF
J: TRBJ1-1; V: TRBV12-3/TRBV12-4; size: many; CDR3: CASSLVPTEAFF
J: TRBJ2-2; V: TRBV6-1; size: many; CDR3: CASRLPTSGSLLGTGELFF
J: TRBJ1-1; V: TRBV11-1; size: -; CDR3: CASSQAGVWVDTEAFF
J: TRBJ1-5; V: TRBV30; size: many; CDR3: CAWSVRGSAQPQHF
J: TRBJ1-2; V: TRBV6-5; size: -; CDR3: CASSYSNYGYTF
J: TRBJ2-2; V: TRBV7-9; size: few; CDR3: CASSSPSLQYGELFF
J: TRBJ2-2; V: TRBV7-2; size: once; CDR3: CASSLGRVPQREDHWAGELFF
J: TRBJ2-2; V: TRBV7-9; size: many; CDR3: CASSLWEPRLVFSNTGELFF
J: TRBJ2-1; V: TRBV24-1; size: many; CDR3: CATSDSGKDFDEQFF
J: TRBJ2-7; V: TRBV27; size: few; CDR3: CASRGQAHSYEQYF
J: TRBJ2-1; V: TRBV12-3/TRBV12-4; size: many; CDR3: CASRPGLAGGMGSYNEQFF
J: TRBJ1-2; V: TRBV27; size: -; CDR3: CASSLSSVAGLNYGYTF
J: TRBJ1-3; V: TRBV18; size: many; CDR3: CASSPSDRISGNTIYF
J: TRBJ2-7; V: TRBV5-1; size: many; CDR3: CASSSGTVVHEQYF
J: TRBJ1-2; V: TRBV14; size: few; CDR3: CASSHGSLRGRHYGYTF
J: TRBJ2-3; V: TRBV19; size: -; CDR3: CASSNIAGPTDTQYF